A selection of T cell receptor beta chains follows, all from one sample in a study of response to subunit inactivated influenza vaccine. One entry per CDR3 protein results from TCRdb running MiXCR on the RT-PCR reads. The table has some 540,000 distinct CDR3 sequences, under 30% seen once. The same sample was also studied in work on T cells expressing NK-cell markers.

The specimen was CD4+ T cells sorted from PBMCs, collected roughly 12 days after vaccination. The receptors here all came from a man aged 50-59 years who received an inactivated influenza vaccine. CDR3s include the opening cysteine and the closing phenylalanine or tryptophan. The order of the fields is D gene, clone size, J gene, V gene, CDR3 protein, CDR3 DNA. A D gene is named only where the DNA matches it firmly. Clone size is given for some rows only: seen once, a few or many times, or a class if the clone is expanded.

. | few | TRBJ1-6 | TRBV28 | CASGHRNSPLHF | TGTGCCAGCGGACACCGTAATTCACCCCTCCACTTT
TRBD2 | few | TRBJ2-4 | TRBV5-1 | CASSMTSGKNIQYF | TGCGCCAGCAGCATGACTAGCGGAAAAAACATTCAGTACTTC
TRBD2 | many | TRBJ2-1 | TRBV7-2 | CASSLDPLAGAFEQFF | TGTGCCAGCAGCTTAGACCCCCTAGCGGGAGCATTTGAGCAGTTCTTC
TRBD1 | few | TRBJ2-3 | TRBV15 | CATSRDRTGYSDTQYF | TGTGCCACCAGCAGAGATAGGACAGGGTATTCAGATACGCAGTATTTT
. | few | TRBJ2-3 | TRBV12-3/TRBV12-4 | CASRRDLYTQYF | TGTGCCAGCAGGAGGGACCTGTATACGCAGTATTTT
. | . | TRBJ2-7 | TRBV11-1 | CASSLSDSADYEQYF | TGTGCCAGCAGCTTATCAGACAGTGCCGACTACGAGCAGTACTTC
. | once | TRBJ2-6 | TRBV5-5 | CASSFPSWANVLTF | TGTGCCAGCAGCTTCCCTTCTTGGGCCAACGTCCTGACTTTC
TRBD1 | few | TRBJ2-7 | TRBV20-1 | CSAPRDRVYEQYF | TGCAGTGCTCCAAGGGACAGGGTCTACGAGCAGTACTTC
TRBD1 | . | TRBJ1-6 | TRBV2 | CASRISPGQQNSPLHF | TGTGCCAGCAGGATCTCTCCGGGACAGCAAAATTCACCCCTCCACTTT
. | . | TRBJ2-1 | TRBV5-1 | CASSLDHDEQFF | TGCGCCAGCAGCTTGGATCATGATGAGCAGTTCTTC
TRBD2 | once | TRBJ2-5 | TRBV5-7 | CASSPKGLAGAKTQYF | TGTGCCAGCAGCCCCAAGGGACTAGCGGGGGCAAAGACCCAGTACTTC
. | many | TRBJ1-2 | TRBV5-1 | CASSSDNYGYTF | TGCGCCAGCAGCTCGGACAACTATGGCTACACCTTC
. | few | TRBJ1-2 | TRBV6-5 | CASSSGGLYGYTF | TGTGCCAGCAGTTCCGGGGGTTTATATGGCTACACCTTC
. | . | TRBJ2-1 | TRBV2 | CASSQGGVATDNEQFF | TGTGCCAGCAGCCAAGGAGGAGTAGCGACCGACAATGAGCAGTTCTTC
. | . | TRBJ2-7 | TRBV20-1 | CSARRTMAPSYEQYF | TGCAGTGCTAGACGGACTATGGCTCCCTCCTACGAGCAGTACTTC
. | . | TRBJ2-5 | TRBV12-3/TRBV12-4 | CASSLVAALKETQYF | TGTGCCAGCAGTTTAGTAGCCGCCTTAAAAGAGACCCAGTACTTC
TRBD1 | . | TRBJ2-3 | TRBV5-1 | CASSLAGTGGTDTQYF | TGCGCCAGCAGCTTGGCCGGGACAGGGGGCACAGATACGCAGTATTTT
. | few | TRBJ1-5 | TRBV20-1 | CSARGPIQPQHF | TGCAGTGCTAGAGGCCCCATTCAGCCCCAGCATTTT